This entry describes one TCR beta chain. These data originate in a study of metastatic and nonmetastatic thyroid tumors. TCRdb redid the clone calls on the PCR reads using MiXCR. The sample lists 40,000 or so clones, more than 45% occurring once. Ahead of thyroid surgery, no patient had received treatment of any kind. Sample: tumor tissue. The TCR sequence derives from a male donor with papillary thyroid cancer or a benign thyroid nodule (not recorded which). Some clones in this sample may be carry-over from other donors' samples.

Here the CDR3 DNA reads TGTGCCAGCAGCCAAGGCGGGAGGGCCATAGATACGCAGTATTTT. Encoded protein: CASSQGGRAIDTQYF. The chain has TRBV3-1 and TRBJ2-3, with 9 bases lining up with TRBD2. This CDR3 contains 15 residues. Germline CDR1 is LGHDT and CDR2 is YNNKEL (reference sequence). V lost 1 base and J lost 5; bases outside the gene matches: 4.